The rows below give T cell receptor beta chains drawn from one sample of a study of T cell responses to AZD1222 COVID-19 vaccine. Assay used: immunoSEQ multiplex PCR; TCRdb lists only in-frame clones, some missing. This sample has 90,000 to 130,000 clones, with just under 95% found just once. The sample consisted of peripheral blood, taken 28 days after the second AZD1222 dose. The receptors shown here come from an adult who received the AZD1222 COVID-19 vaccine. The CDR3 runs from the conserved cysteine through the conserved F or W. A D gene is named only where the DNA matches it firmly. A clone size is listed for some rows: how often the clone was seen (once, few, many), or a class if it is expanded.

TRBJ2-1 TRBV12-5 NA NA TGTGCTAGTGGTTTATCGGCTTCCTACAATGAGCAGTTCTTC CASGLSASYNEQFF
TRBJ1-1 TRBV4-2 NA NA TGTGCCAGCAGCCAACGTCAGGGGACCACTGAAGCTTTCTTT CASSQRQGTTEAFF
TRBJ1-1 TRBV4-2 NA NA TGTGCCAGCAGCCAAGGCCCCCCGGGGGGAAACTTCTATAAGGGTTTCTTT CASSQGPPGGNFYKGFF
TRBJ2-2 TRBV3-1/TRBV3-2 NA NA TGTGCCAGCAGCCTTTTAGGGGGGGCATCGTGGACCGGGGAGCTGTTTTTT CASSLLGGASWTGELFF
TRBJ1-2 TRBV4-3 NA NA TGCGCCAGCAGCCTAGCAGGGCGGACTAACTATGGCTACACCTTC CASSLAGRTNYGYTF
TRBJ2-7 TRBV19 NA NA TGTGCCAGTAGTATCCAGGGCGGCTCCTACGAGCAGTACTTC CASSIQGGSYEQYF
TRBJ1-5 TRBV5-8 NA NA TGTGCCAGCAGCTTGGTGGGGGGGATAGGCAATCAGCCCCAGCATTTT CASSLVGGIGNQPQHF
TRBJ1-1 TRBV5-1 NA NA TGCGCCAGCAGCTTGGGCGAGGGGGTAACTGAAGCTTTCTTT CASSLGEGVTEAFF
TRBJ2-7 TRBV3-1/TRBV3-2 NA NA TGTGCCAGCAGCCAGCACGACAGGTTCTACGAGCAGTACTTC CASSQHDRFYEQYF
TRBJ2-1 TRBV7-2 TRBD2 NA TGTGCCAGCAGCTTAGGTCAAGCGGGGGGCAACAATGAGCAGTTCTTC CASSLGQAGGNNEQFF
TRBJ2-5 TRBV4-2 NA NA TGTGCCAGCAGCCAAGGGACGAGGGACCAAGAGACCCAGTACTTC CASSQGTRDQETQYF
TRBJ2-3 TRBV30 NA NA TGTGCCAGAAGCGGACCCGGTAGGAAAGATACGCAGTATTTT CARSGPGRKDTQYF
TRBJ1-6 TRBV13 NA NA TGTGCCAGCAGCCGTAATTCACCCCTCCACTTT CASSRNSPLHF
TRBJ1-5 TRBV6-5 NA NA TGTGCCAGCAGAGCAGGGAGTAATAGCAATCAGCCCCAGCATTTT CASRAGSNSNQPQHF
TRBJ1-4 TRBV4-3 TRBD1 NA TGCGCCAGCAGCCAAGATCCGGACAGGGCTACGGTAAAACTGTTTTTT CASSQDPDRATVKLFF
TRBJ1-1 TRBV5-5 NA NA TGTGCCAGCAGCCTGAGCTTGAACACTGAAGCTTTCTTT CASSLSLNTEAFF
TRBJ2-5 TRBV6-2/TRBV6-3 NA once TGTGCCAGCAGTTACTCCCGAGAGGCCCTCCAAGAGACCCAGTACTTC CASSYSREALQETQYF
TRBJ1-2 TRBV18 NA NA TGTGCCAGCTCACCTGCGTCGGGGTTGGATGGCTACACCTTC CASSPASGLDGYTF
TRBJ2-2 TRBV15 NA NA TGTGCCACCAGCAGAGATCAGGGAACCGGGGAGCTGTTTTTT CATSRDQGTGELFF
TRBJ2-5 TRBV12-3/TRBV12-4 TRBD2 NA TGTGCCAGCAGTTTTAGCGGGGTGGAGACCCAGTACTTC CASSFSGVETQYF
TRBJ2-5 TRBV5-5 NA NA TGTGCCAGCAGCTTGAACCAAGAGACCCAGTACTTC CASSLNQETQYF
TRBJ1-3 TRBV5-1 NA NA TGCGCCAGCAGCTTGGCGGGTCCCCACTCTGGAAACACCATATATTTT CASSLAGPHSGNTIYF
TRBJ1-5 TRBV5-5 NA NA TGTGCCAGCAGCTTGATGTGGGGTAGCGAACAGCCCCAGCATTTT CASSLMWGSEQPQHF
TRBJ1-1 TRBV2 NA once TGTGCCAGCATACCAACCATGAACACTGAAGCTTTCTTT CASIPTMNTEAFF
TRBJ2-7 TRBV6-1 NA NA TGTGCCAGCAGTGAAAGGCCCGGGACACCTAAGGAGCAGTACTTC CASSERPGTPKEQYF
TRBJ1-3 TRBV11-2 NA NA TGTGCCAGCAGCCCGGACGGCTTCTCTGGAAACACCATATATTTT CASSPDGFSGNTIYF
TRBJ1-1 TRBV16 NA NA TGTGCCAGCAGCCAACTTCCGCCCCCGAACACTGAAGCTTTCTTT CASSQLPPPNTEAFF
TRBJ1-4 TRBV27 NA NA TGTGCCAGCAGTTTATCGCGAGGCAACAATGAAAAACTGTTTTTT CASSLSRGNNEKLFF
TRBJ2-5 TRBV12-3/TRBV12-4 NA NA TGTGCCAGCAGTTTTATGGGGGGAGAGACCCAGTACTTC CASSFMGGETQYF
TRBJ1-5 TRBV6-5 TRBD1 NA TGTGCCAGCAGTTCCAGGGGGCTTGGCAATCAGCCCCAGCATTTT CASSSRGLGNQPQHF
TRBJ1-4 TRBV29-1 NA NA TGCAGCGTTGGGGAGGAAAAACTGTTTTTT CSVGEEKLFF
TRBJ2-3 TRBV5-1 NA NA TGCGCCAGCAGCCCCTCGGGCCATAGCACAGATACGCAGTATTTT CASSPSGHSTDTQYF
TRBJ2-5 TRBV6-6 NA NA TGTGCCAGCAGTTACTCGAGTGAGACCCAGTACTTC CASSYSSETQYF
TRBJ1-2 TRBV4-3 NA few TGCGCCAGCAGCCAAGACAGCGCTTGGACAGTTTATGGCTACACCTTC CASSQDSAWTVYGYTF
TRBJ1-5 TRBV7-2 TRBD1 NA TGTGCCAGCAGTTCAGGGGGCGGCAATCAGCCCCAGCATTTT CASSSGGGNQPQHF
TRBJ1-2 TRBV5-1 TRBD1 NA TGCGCCAGCAGCGAGACAGGGGGCCCCTATGGCTACACCTTC CASSETGGPYGYTF
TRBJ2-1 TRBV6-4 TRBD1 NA TGTGCCAGCAGTGACTCTGAGACAGGGGCTTCCAATGAGCAGTTCTTC CASSDSETGASNEQFF
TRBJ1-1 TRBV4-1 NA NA TGCGCCAGCAGCTCGACTGGCCAGGTCCCCGCTGAAGCTTTCTTT CASSSTGQVPAEAFF
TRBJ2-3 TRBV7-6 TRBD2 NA TGTGCCAGCAGCGTAACCGGGACTATCGGTACGCAGTATTTT CASSVTGTIGTQYF
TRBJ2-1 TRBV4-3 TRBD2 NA TGCGCCAGCAGCCAAGAGGTGCGGGGGGGCTACAATGAGCAGTTCTTC CASSQEVRGGYNEQFF
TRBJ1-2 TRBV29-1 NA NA TGCAGCGTTGAAGGTCGTGGGGGGCTGGAAGGCTACACCTTC CSVEGRGGLEGYTF
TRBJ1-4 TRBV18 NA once TGTGCCAGCTCACCGCGGGGGGAGAGAAAACTGTTTTTT CASSPRGERKLFF
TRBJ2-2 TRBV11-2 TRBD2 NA TGTGCCAGCAGCTCAGCCGGGACTAGCGTGGGCACCGGGGAGCTGTTTTTT CASSSAGTSVGTGELFF
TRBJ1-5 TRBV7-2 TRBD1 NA TGTGCCAGCAGCGGCCGGGACAGGAATCAGCCCCAGCATTTT CASSGRDRNQPQHF
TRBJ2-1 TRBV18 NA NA TGTGCCAGCTCACCAATGAATGAGCAGTTCTTC CASSPMNEQFF
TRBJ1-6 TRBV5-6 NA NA TGTGCCAGCAGCCCCTGGATACACTATAATTCACCCCTCCACTTT CASSPWIHYNSPLHF